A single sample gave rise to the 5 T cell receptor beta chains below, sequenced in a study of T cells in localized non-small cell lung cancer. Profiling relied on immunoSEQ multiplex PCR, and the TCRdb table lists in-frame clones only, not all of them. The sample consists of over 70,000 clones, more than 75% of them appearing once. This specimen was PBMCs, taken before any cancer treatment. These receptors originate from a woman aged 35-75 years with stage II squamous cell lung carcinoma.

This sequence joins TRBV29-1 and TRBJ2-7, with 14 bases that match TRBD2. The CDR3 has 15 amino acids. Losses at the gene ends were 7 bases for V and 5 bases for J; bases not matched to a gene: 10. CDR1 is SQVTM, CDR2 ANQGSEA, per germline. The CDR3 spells CSAAGLAGALHEQYF. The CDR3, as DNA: TGCAGCGCCGCGGGACTAGCGGGAGCTCTGCACGAGCAGTACTTC.

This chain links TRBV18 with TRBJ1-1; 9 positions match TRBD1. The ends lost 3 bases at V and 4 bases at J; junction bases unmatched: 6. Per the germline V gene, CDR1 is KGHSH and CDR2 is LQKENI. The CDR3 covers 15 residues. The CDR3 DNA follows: TGTGCCAGCTCACCCCGGACAGGGGTCGGCACTGAAGCTTTCTTT. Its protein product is CASSPRTGVGTEAFF.

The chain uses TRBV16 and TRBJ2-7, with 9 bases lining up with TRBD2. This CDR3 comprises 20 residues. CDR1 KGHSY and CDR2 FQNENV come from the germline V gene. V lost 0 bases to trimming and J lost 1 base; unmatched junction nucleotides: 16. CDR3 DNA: TGTGCCAGCAGCCAATCCCCGGGACTAGCCGGGAGGGGAGCGTCCTACGAGCAGTACTTC. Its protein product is CASSQSPGLAGRGASYEQYF.

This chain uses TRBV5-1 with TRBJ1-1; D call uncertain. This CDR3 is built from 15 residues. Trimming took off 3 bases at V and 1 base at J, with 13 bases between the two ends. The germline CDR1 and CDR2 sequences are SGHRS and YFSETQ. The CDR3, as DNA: TGCGCCAGCAGCTGGGGATCGGCGGGGAACACTGAAGCTTTCTTT. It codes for CASSWGSAGNTEAFF.

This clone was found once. CDR3 nucleotides: TGCGCCAGCAGCTTGGAGGGACTTATCCAAGAGACCCAGTACTTC. This codes for CASSLEGLIQETQYF. The chain links TRBV5-1 to TRBJ2-5, with D possibly TRBD2 on 6 matching bases. The germline V gene has CDR1 SGHRS and CDR2 YFSETQ. The CDR3 contains 15 residues. Trimming left V 0 bases short and J 1 base short, with 10 bases between.